The clone carrying this TCR beta chain was counted ten times or more. From roughly 0.4 ug of RNA, a library with molecular barcoded alpha/delta and beta/gamma adaptors was made. MiXCR, applied by TCRdb to the reads, yields one record per CDR3 protein. Here the sample spans 100,000 to 150,000 distinct CDR3 sequences, 10% to 15% being singletons. The data were obtained in a study of read filtering for tumor transcriptome and immune sequencing. CDR1 is SQVTM and CDR2 is ANQGSEA in the germline V gene. This CDR3 spans 16 amino acids. With V trimmed by 7 bases and J by 8 bases, 13 bases remained unmatched.

The clonotype originates from a donor at least 40 years old with multiple myeloma. Material: a population of CD138-negative cells sorted from bone marrow. The V and J genes are TRBV29-1 and TRBJ2-1; 14 bases align to TRBD2. Here the CDR3 reads CSAIGQGTSGSYEQFF. CDR3 bases: TGCAGCGCGATTGGACAGGGGACTAGCGGGAGCTATGAGCAGTTCTTC.